A selection of T cell receptor beta chains follows, all from one sample in a study of T-cell memory formation after mild COVID-19. TCRdb fed the 5' RACE reads into MiXCR, producing one record per CDR3 protein. The sample shows about 470,000 distinct CDR3 sequences, more than 20% of them seen only once. The source material was PBMCs or a T cell subset sorted from them (not recorded which). These receptors were collected from an adult woman who had mild COVID-19 (a few samples of this study predate the infection). Cell type and time point are not known. CDR3s include the opening cysteine and the closing phenylalanine or tryptophan. The D gene is left open where the match is weak. Size is omitted from some rows. Given values are once, few, many or a class for expanded clones.

V	J	size	D	CDR3	DNA
TRBV5-1	TRBJ2-5	few	TRBD1	CASSQAGTDPQETQYF	TGCGCCAGCAGCCAAGCCGGGACAGACCCCCAAGAGACCCAGTACTTC
TRBV7-2	TRBJ2-6	.	.	CASSLWGRRTSGANVLTF	TGTGCCAGCAGCTTATGGGGTCGAAGAACCTCTGGGGCCAACGTCCTGACTTTC
TRBV9	TRBJ2-3	few	TRBD2	CASGEGLATDTQYF	TGTGCCAGCGGAGAGGGACTAGCGACAGATACGCAGTATTTT
TRBV5-1	TRBJ1-2	.	TRBD1	CASSVGTDDYGYTF	TGCGCCAGCAGCGTCGGGACAGACGACTATGGCTACACCTTC
TRBV9	TRBJ1-5	.	.	CASSVDEGSYQPQHF	TGTGCCAGCAGCGTAGATGAGGGTTCGTATCAGCCCCAGCATTTT
TRBV20-1	TRBJ2-7	.	TRBD1	CSARVYDRGGLEGYF	TGCAGTGCTAGAGTATATGACAGGGGCGGTTTGGAGGGTTACTTC
TRBV6-2/TRBV6-3	TRBJ2-7	.	TRBD2	CASSSWTSGTYEQYF	TGTGCCAGCAGTTCCTGGACTAGCGGGACCTACGAGCAGTACTTC
TRBV19	TRBJ2-7	few	TRBD1	CASTGNRGHEQYF	TGTGCCAGTACGGGGAACAGGGGCCACGAGCAGTACTTC
TRBV6-1	TRBJ1-1	few	.	CASTYGRTEAFF	TGTGCCAGCACATACGGGAGGACTGAAGCTTTCTTT
TRBV20-1	TRBJ2-4	.	.	CSASGLMAKNIQYF	TGCAGTGCTAGTGGGTTAATGGCCAAAAACATTCAGTACTTC
TRBV14	TRBJ1-3	.	.	CASSHSYSGNTIYF	TGTGCCAGCAGCCACAGCTACTCTGGAAACACCATATATTTT
TRBV13	TRBJ2-2	.	.	CASSFSGSAGELFF	TGTGCCAGCAGCTTCTCCGGGAGCGCCGGGGAGCTGTTTTTT
TRBV5-1	TRBJ2-5	.	TRBD1	CASRSRDSQETQYF	TGCGCCAGCAGGTCCCGGGACAGCCAAGAGACCCAGTACTTC
TRBV5-1	TRBJ1-1	few	TRBD1	CASSPDRGSAEAFF	TGCGCCAGCAGCCCGGACAGGGGATCCGCTGAAGCTTTCTTT
TRBV20-1	TRBJ2-3	once	.	CSARDQAGSDTQYF	TGCAGTGCTAGAGATCAGGCGGGGTCGGATACGCAGTATTTT
TRBV6-5	TRBJ1-1	.	.	CASSYSAGRRNTEAFF	TGTGCCAGCAGTTACTCGGCAGGGAGGAGAAACACTGAAGCTTTCTTT
TRBV6-5	TRBJ2-7	.	TRBD1	CATRTGHEQYF	TGTGCCACCAGGACAGGGCACGAGCAGTACTTC
TRBV29-1	TRBJ2-5	.	.	CSVGDWAAETQYF	TGCAGCGTAGGGGACTGGGCGGCAGAGACCCAGTACTTC
TRBV12-3/TRBV12-4	TRBJ2-3	.	TRBD2	CASSASGGLGTQYF	TGTGCCAGCAGTGCTAGCGGGGGCCTTGGTACGCAGTATTTT
TRBV20-1	TRBJ2-2	.	.	CSARRRGRENTGELFF	TGCAGTGCCAGAAGGAGGGGGAGAGAAAACACCGGGGAGCTGTTTTTT
TRBV10-3	TRBJ1-2	.	.	CAISGGQTLTNYGYTF	TGTGCCATCAGCGGAGGACAGACATTAACTAACTATGGCTACACCTTC
TRBV19	TRBJ2-7	.	.	CASSIEAAAYEQYF	TGTGCCAGTAGTATAGAGGCCGCGGCATACGAGCAGTACTTC
TRBV7-2	TRBJ1-1	few	.	CASSITTGTEAFF	TGTGCCAGCAGCATCACGACGGGCACTGAAGCTTTCTTT
TRBV4-1	TRBJ1-1	once	.	CASSQDDRGRRTEAFF	TGCGCCAGCAGCCAAGATGATCGGGGGCGGAGAACTGAAGCTTTCTTT
TRBV7-2	TRBJ2-3	many	.	CASSPARRTDTQYF	TGTGCCAGCAGCCCAGCACGACGGACAGATACGCAGTATTTT
TRBV9	TRBJ2-7	.	TRBD2	CASSVEGSSGRREQYF	TGTGCCAGCAGCGTAGAAGGAAGTAGCGGGAGAAGGGAGCAGTACTTC
TRBV5-1	TRBJ2-2	.	.	CASRQRTGELFF	TGCGCCAGCAGACAGAGAACCGGGGAGCTGTTTTTT
TRBV5-1	TRBJ2-7	few	TRBD1	CASSANLPGQGAYEQYF	TGCGCCAGCAGCGCGAATTTACCGGGACAGGGGGCCTACGAGCAGTACTTC
TRBV3-1	TRBJ2-4	few	.	CASSQGSNIQYF	TGTGCCAGCAGCCAAGGATCAAACATTCAGTACTTC
TRBV12-3/TRBV12-4	TRBJ2-5	few	.	CASSLPARGETQYF	TGTGCCAGCAGTTTGCCCGCCAGGGGAGAGACCCAGTACTTC